This T cell receptor beta chain was recorded in a study of blood T cell repertoires in COVID-19. Study as a whole: Samples representing acute and convalescent COVID-19 were sourced from the United States, Italy and Spain. The cDNA or gDNA used as material had been derived from T cells, B-cell-depleted T cells, or PBMCs.

Authors' analysis steps: Nucleated cell counts were estimated from reference gene primer amplification. Sequenced by immunoSEQ multiplex PCR; TCRdb stores in-frame clones only, minus some. The V and J calls and clone size were taken over from that table, and D and trimming were inferred from the DNA. The data contain roughly 130,000 clones, about 80% of them singletons. The specimen was peripheral blood. The receptor was derived from a man in his fifties or sixties with acute or convalescent COVID-19.

The DNA of the CDR3 is TGTGCCAGAAGACCCGGGGAGACTGAAGCTTTCTTT. Protein sequence: CARRPGETEAFF. This chain joins TRBV5-3 and TRBJ1-1; D uncertain. TRBV5-3 is an ORF, with its function uncertain. CDR3 length equals 12 residues. Trimming took off 5 bases at V and 5 bases at J, with 10 bases between the two ends.